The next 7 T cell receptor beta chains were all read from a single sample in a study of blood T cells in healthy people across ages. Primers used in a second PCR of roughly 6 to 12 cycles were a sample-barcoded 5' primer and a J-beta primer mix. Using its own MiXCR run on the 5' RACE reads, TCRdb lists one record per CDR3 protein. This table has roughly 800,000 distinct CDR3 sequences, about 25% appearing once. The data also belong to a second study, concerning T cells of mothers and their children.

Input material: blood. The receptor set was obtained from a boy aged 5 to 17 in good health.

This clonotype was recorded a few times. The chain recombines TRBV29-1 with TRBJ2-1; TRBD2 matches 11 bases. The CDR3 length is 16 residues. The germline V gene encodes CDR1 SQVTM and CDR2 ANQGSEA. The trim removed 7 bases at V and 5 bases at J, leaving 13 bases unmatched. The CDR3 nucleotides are TGCAGCGCCACTGGGGCTAGCGGGAGGATCGACAATGAGCAGTTCTTC. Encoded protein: CSATGASGRIDNEQFF.

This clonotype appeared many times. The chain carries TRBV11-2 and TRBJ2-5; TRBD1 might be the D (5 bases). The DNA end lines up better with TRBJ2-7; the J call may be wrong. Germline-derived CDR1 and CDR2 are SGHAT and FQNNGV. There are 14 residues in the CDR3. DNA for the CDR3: TGTGCCAGCAGCTTACTGGCAGGGCCCTACGAGCAGTACTTC. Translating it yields CASSLLAGPYEQYF.

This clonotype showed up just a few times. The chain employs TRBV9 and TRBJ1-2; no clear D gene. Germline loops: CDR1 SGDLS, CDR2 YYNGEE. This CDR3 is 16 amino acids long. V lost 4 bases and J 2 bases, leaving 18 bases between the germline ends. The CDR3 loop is CASSLGPVGSNYGYTF. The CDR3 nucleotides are TGTGCCAGCAGCTTGGGCCCGGTCGGGTCCAACTATGGCTACACCTTC.

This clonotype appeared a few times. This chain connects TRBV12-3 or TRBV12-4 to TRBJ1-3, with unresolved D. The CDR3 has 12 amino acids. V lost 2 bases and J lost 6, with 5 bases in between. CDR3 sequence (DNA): TGTGCCAGCAGTTTAACCCAAAACACCATATATTTT. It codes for CASSLTQNTIYF.

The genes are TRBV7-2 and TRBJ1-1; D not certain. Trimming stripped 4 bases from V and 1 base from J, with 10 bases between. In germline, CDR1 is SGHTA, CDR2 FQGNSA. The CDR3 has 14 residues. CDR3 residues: CASSSTAGNTEAFF. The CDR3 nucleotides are TGTGCCAGCAGCTCTACAGCAGGGAACACTGAAGCTTTCTTT.

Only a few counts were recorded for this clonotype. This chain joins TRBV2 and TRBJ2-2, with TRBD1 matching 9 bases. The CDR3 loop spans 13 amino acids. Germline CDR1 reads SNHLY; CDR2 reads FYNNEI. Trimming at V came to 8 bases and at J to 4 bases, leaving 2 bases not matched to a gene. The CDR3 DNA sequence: TGTGCCAGCGGGACAGGGTTCACCGGGGAGCTGTTTTTT. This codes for CASGTGFTGELFF.

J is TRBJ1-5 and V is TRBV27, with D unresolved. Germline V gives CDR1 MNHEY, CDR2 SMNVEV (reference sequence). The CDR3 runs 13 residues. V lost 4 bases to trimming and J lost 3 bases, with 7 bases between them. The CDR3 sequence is CASSSLANQPQHF. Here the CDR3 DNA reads TGTGCCAGCAGTTCCCTAGCCAATCAGCCCCAGCATTTT.